This TCR beta chain was documented in a study of response to subunit inactivated influenza vaccine. TCRdb itself ran the RT-PCR reads through MiXCR, one entry per CDR3 protein. The repertoire holds 650,000 to 700,000 distinct CDR3 sequences, with around 16% as singletons. This clonotype showed up just a few times. This TCR was sampled from a man aged 50 to 60 who received an inactivated influenza vaccine. The material sequenced was PBMCs from blood, taken 12 days after vaccination.

The CDR3 spells CASSQDESGREDTQYF. CDR3 coding DNA: TGCGCCAGCAGCCAAGATGAGAGCGGGAGGGAAGATACGCAGTATTTT. The J gene is TRBJ2-3, the V gene TRBV4-3; 10 bases fit TRBD2. Unmatched junction bases numbered 5, after V lost 0 bases and J lost 5 bases. From germline, CDR1 is LGHNA and CDR2 YSLEER. The CDR3 totals 16 residues.